This T cell receptor beta chain appears in the sequencing data of a study of blood T cell repertoires in COVID-19. At the level of the study: Sites in the United States, Italy and Spain provided acute and convalescent COVID-19 samples. The cDNA or gDNA used as material had been derived from T cells, B-cell-depleted T cells, or PBMCs.

Original data processing: Nucleated cell counts were estimated from reference gene primer amplification. Some clones are missing from TCRdb's copy, which holds only in-frame ones; the method was immunoSEQ multiplex PCR. Clone size and the V and J calls come from that table; the DNA yielded D and trimming. The sample has around 200,000 clones; roughly nine tenths are singletons. The CDR3 extends over 14 amino acids. The germline gives CDR1 SNHLY, CDR2 FYNNEI. V dropped 5 bases and J dropped 7; count of bases not matched to a gene: 3. The rearrangement uses TRBV2 and TRBJ1-6; 9 nucleotides agree with TRBD1. The source is a man aged 40-55 years with acute or convalescent COVID-19. Source material: peripheral blood. The CDR3 here is CASSRDRVNSPLHF. The CDR3, as DNA: TGTGCCAGCAGTCGGGACAGGGTGAATTCACCCCTCCACTTT.